This T cell receptor beta chain is from a study of OX40 agonist ivuxolimab in advanced cancers. Study-wide context: Patients were given ivuxolimab, an antibody that agonizes OX40 (CD134). Enrolled patients in dose escalation had cancers that were hepatocellular carcinoma, melanoma, renal cell or head and neck cancer.

Measured with immunoSEQ multiplex PCR; TCRdb has only the in-frame clones, and not every one. This table holds over 80,000 clones, just over 90% found once. Looked up from germline, CDR1 is MDHEN and CDR2 is SYDVKM. Trimming shortened V by 5 bases and J by 6 bases, and 16 bases separated the two germline ends. There are 14 residues in the CDR3. Overall study results and limits: Compared with CD4+, CD8+ T cells on average had more expanded clones. Determination of antigen specificity was not performed for the expanded peripheral T cells.

About this clone: Its antigen is currently unknown.

The chain is built from TRBV28 and TRBJ1-2, with D tentatively TRBD1 (6 bases). The origin of this receptor is an adult with an advanced solid tumor such as melanoma, head and neck, liver or kidney cancer. Specimen: CD4+ or CD8+ T cells sorted from blood, collected in a trial of the OX40 agonist ivuxolimab. CDR3 DNA: TGTGCCAGCAGTCGACAACAGGGATGGGATGGCTACACCTTC. Its translation is CASSRQQGWDGYTF.